Here is one T cell receptor beta chain with its context. Its target is unknown. This entry is derived from a study of cytomegalovirus exposure and HLA in healthy donors. Findings of the study overall: One variant, a missense change in DCLRE1C, was linked in a later analysis to TCR beta V- and J-gene trimming. Based on reports, TCR beta sequences accurately predicted HLA-A and HLA-B alleles for most subjects.

CDR1 and CDR2 from the germline V gene are SGHDT and YYEEEE. With 0 bases removed from V and 8 bases from J, the gap between germline ends came to 11 bases. The CDR3 runs 13 residues. The PCR employed 60 Vbeta primers together with 13 Jbeta primers. In the original workflow: Counted up in a later analysis, unique TCR beta chains came to some 82 million, with roughly 11 million shared. Assay: immunoSEQ multiplex PCR; the TCRdb copy retains only in-frame clones and omits some. Clone size and V and J calls were adopted from that table, with D and trimming inferred from the DNA. The sample holds about 150,000 clones, around 85% seen once.

The sequenced sample consisted of PBMCs. The source is a boy under 10 years old in good health and CMV-seronegative. The gene calls are TRBV5-6 and TRBJ1-1, with D possibly TRBD1 on 5 matching bases. DNA for the CDR3: TGTGCCAGCAGCTTGGCAGGGCCCGGGGAAGCTTTCTTT. This translates into CASSLAGPGEAFF.